This paragraph reports one T cell receptor (beta chain). The antigen is undetermined. CDR1 is WNHNN, CDR2 SYGVQD, per germline (reference sequence). Trimming at V came to 2 bases and at J to 8 bases, leaving 5 bases not matched to a gene. The CDR3 runs to 13 residues. The data were taken from a study of cytomegalovirus exposure and HLA in healthy donors. Points from the study as a whole: Rare sequences made up most TCRs, while some public TCRs were found in many donors. As confirmed in vitro, a few CMV-associated chains were specific for CMV antigens.

Assay used: immunoSEQ multiplex PCR; TCRdb lists only in-frame clones, some missing. The sample has approximately 110,000 clones; around 94% are singletons. Material: PBMCs. The receptor was derived from a woman under 30 in good health and CMV-seronegative. V usage is TRBV10-1 and J usage is TRBJ1-2; TRBD1 agrees at 7 bases. CDR3 in DNA: TGCGCCAGCAGTGAGAACAGGGGTTACGGCTACACCTTC. Translation gives CASSENRGYGYTF.